A single sample is the source of the 14 T cell receptor beta chains below, sequenced in a study of T cell clonality in common variable immunodeficiency. Assay used: immunoSEQ multiplex PCR; TCRdb lists only in-frame clones, some missing. The repertoire yields 35,000 to 50,000 clones, none seen only once; the top ten contain about 0.68%. The source material was peripheral blood mononuclear cells. The receptors were gathered from a person aged 18-70 years in good health.

This clone has ten or more counts. The read is 3 residues too short to cover the CDR3 end, so that end is filled in from the germline J gene. V and J are TRBV20-1 and TRBJ2-7; 7 bases are a match to TRBD1. Germline loops: CDR1 DFQATT, CDR2 SNEGSKA (reference sequence). V lost 4 bases to trimming and J lost 1 base; unmatched junction nucleotides: 4. This CDR3 is 13 amino acids long. The sequenced CDR3 bases are TGCAGTGCTACAGACAGGGTATCCTACGAG. It encodes CSATDRVSYE. The whole CDR3 region reads CSATDRVSYEQYF.

This clone appeared many times. At one of its ends the junction is not consistent with the germline gene, which may arise from a read error. The CDR3 end falls 3 residues outside the read, so it is completed with the germline J gene. The chain is built from TRBV20-1 and TRBJ1-3; 7 bases are shared with TRBD1. There are 16 residues in the CDR3. The V gene's germline CDR1 is DFQATT and CDR2 SNEGSKA (reference sequence). The chain's CDR3 is CSTRDQGGLHGNTIYF. The DNA read from the CDR3 is TGCAGTACTAGAGATCAAGGGGGCCTACATGGAAACACC.

This clone was counted at least ten times. The CDR3 region is CASSPLVVSTDTQYF. The sequenced CDR3 bases are TGTGCCAGCAGCCCGCTGGTAGTAAGCACAGATACG. The chain joins TRBV14 to TRBJ2-3; no clear D. Read coverage stops 3 residues before the CDR3 terminus; the germline J gene supplies the remainder. Trimming left V 4 bases short and J 0 bases short, with 11 bases between. The CDR3 extends over 15 amino acids. Germline CDR1 reads SGHDN; CDR2 reads FVKESK.

This clone was observed many times. The missing CDR3 end, 3 residues past where the read stops, is filled in from the germline J gene. The chain recombines TRBV5-1 with TRBJ1-2, with 7 bases fitting TRBD1. V was clipped by 4 bases and J by 4 bases; unmatched bases: 7. Germline assignment: CDR1 SGHRS and CDR2 YFSETQ. This CDR3 spans 14 amino acids. The DNA read from the CDR3 is TGCGCCAGCAGCGCGGACAGGCTCGGCTATGGC. Translated, it gives CASSADRLGYG. The entire CDR3 sequence reads CASSADRLGYGYTF.

There are many counts of this clone. Read sequence stops 3 residues before the CDR3 end, and the germline J gene provides the missing end. This chain joins TRBV4-1 and TRBJ1-1; 7 positions match TRBD1. The ends lost 3 bases at V and 3 bases at J; junction bases unmatched: 4. CDR1 and CDR2 (germline): MGHRA, YSYEKL. This CDR3 is 14 amino acids long. Partial CDR3 DNA: TGCGCCAGCAGCCAGGGCAGGGGGGACACTGAA. Protein: CASSQGRGDTE. The whole CDR3 sequence reads CASSQGRGDTEAFF.

A few counts support this clone. Read sequence stops 3 residues before the CDR3 end, and the germline J gene provides the missing end. The V and J genes are TRBV19 and TRBJ2-4; 7 nucleotides line up with TRBD1. Looked up from germline, CDR1 is LNHDA and CDR2 is SQIVND (reference sequence). The CDR3 has 14 amino acids. CDR3 DNA, as far as it was read: TGTGCCAGTAGTATTTGGGGGACAGTGTATGGT. This codes for CASSIWGTVYG. The full CDR3 protein is CASSIWGTVYGQYF.

This clone was recorded at least ten times. The read terminates 3 residues ahead of where the CDR3 ends, so the germline J gene completes it. V and J are TRBV28 and TRBJ2-7, with D perhaps TRBD2 (6 bases). Trimming took 1 base from V and 4 from J, leaving 14 bases between them. Germline V CDR1 and CDR2: MDHEN, SYDVKM. There are 15 residues in the CDR3. CDR3 DNA (partial): TGTGCCAGCAGTTTATTTAGCGGCCCCGCGTACGAG. Translation: CASSLFSGPAYE. The whole CDR3 protein reads CASSLFSGPAYEQYF. The full variable domain, in which reference TRBV28 and TRBJ2-7 provide the parts outside the CDR3, is DVKVTQSSRYLVKRTGEKVFLECVQDMDHENMFWYRQDPGLGLRLIYFSYDVKMKEKGDIPEGYSVSREKKERFSLILESASTNQTSMYLCASSLFSGPAYEQYFGPGTRLTVT.

This clone was detected ten times or more. From the germline J gene comes the end of the CDR3, since the read stops 3 residues before it. The chain has TRBV27 and TRBJ1-5; D might be TRBD1 (5 bases). V was cut by 4 bases and J by 2 bases, with 12 bases left in between. CDR1 and CDR2 from the germline V gene are MNHEY and SMNVEV (reference sequence). The CDR3 has 15 amino acids. This chain's CDR3 is CASSSQGLRNQPQHF. Partial CDR3 DNA: TGTGCCAGCAGTTCCCAGGGTTTGCGCAATCAGCCC.

Ten or more counts support this clone. The CDR3 bases that were read are TGTGCCAGCAGCTTAGAGACAGGGGTAAATGAA. Amino acids: CASSLETGVNE. The full CDR3 protein reads CASSLETGVNEAFF. The chain couples TRBV7-9 to TRBJ1-1; 8 nucleotides line up with TRBD1. The CDR3 is cut off 3 residues early in the read; its end comes from the germline J gene. Losses at the gene ends were 1 base for V and 7 bases for J; bases not matched to a gene: 5. Germline values: CDR1 SEHNR, CDR2 FQNEAQ (reference sequence). This CDR3 spans 14 amino acids.

The sample holds many counts of this clone. Read sequence stops 3 residues before the CDR3 end, and the germline J gene provides the missing end. The chain recombines TRBV6-2 or TRBV6-3 with TRBJ2-7; D possibly corresponds to TRBD1 (6 bases). The V gene's germline CDR1 is MNHEY and CDR2 SVGEGT. Trimming pared 6 bases from V and 0 bases from J, leaving 12 bases between. The CDR3 runs to 14 residues. The CDR3 reads CASRRQGSSYEQYF. The DNA read from the CDR3 is TGTGCCAGCAGAAGGCAGGGGAGCTCCTACGAG.

This clone has ten or more counts. The read falls 3 residues short of the CDR3 end, and the missing part is taken from the germline J gene. The rearrangement links TRBV5-4 to TRBJ2-5; TRBD2 agrees at 7 bases. The CDR3 is 13 amino acids. J was trimmed by 3 bases and V by 4 bases; bases with no gene match: 3. Germline V gene lookup returns CDR1 SGHNT and CDR2 YYREEE (reference sequence). The DNA read from the CDR3 is TGTGCCAGCAGCCGGACTAGAGAAGAGACC. It codes for CASSRTREET. The whole CDR3 protein reads CASSRTREETQYF. Together with reference TRBV5-4 and TRBJ2-5, the CDR3 gives the full variable domain: ETGVTQSPTHLIKTRGQQVTLRCSSQSGHNTVSWYQQALGQGPQFIFQYYREEENGRGNFPPRFSGLQFPNYSSELNVNALELDDSALYLCASSRTREETQYFGPGTRLLVL.

This clone was counted ten times or more. The sequence runs out 3 residues before the end of the CDR3; the remainder is reconstructed from the germline J gene. The chain couples TRBV19 to TRBJ2-1; a possible D gene is TRBD1 (6 bases). Germline lookup yields CDR1 LNHDA and CDR2 SQIVND (reference sequence). V dropped 7 bases and J dropped 2 bases, with 9 bases sitting between them. The CDR3 has 13 residues. This CDR3 reads CASTGAAYNEQFF. The sequenced part of the CDR3 DNA is TGTGCCAGTACAGGGGCGGCCTACAATGAG.

At least ten counts were recorded for this clone. With the read ending 3 residues before the CDR3 end, the germline J gene is used to fill in that end. This sequence joins TRBV28 and TRBJ1-2; 7 nucleotides line up with TRBD1. Per the germline V gene, CDR1 is MDHEN and CDR2 is SYDVKM. CDR3 length equals 14 residues. Germline trimming cut 7 bases from V and 0 bases from J; bases unmatched to any gene: 5. The CDR3 sequence is CASNMDRTNYGYTF. The CDR3 bases that were read are TGTGCCAGCAATATGGACAGGACTAACTATGGC.

This clone has ten or more counts. Read coverage stops 3 residues before the CDR3 terminus; the germline J gene supplies the remainder. J is TRBJ2-1 and V is TRBV12-3 or TRBV12-4, with D possibly being TRBD2 (6 bases). Trimming left V 1 base short and J 5 bases short, with 12 bases between. The CDR3 length is 15 residues. This CDR3 is CASSLVSGSHNEQFF. CDR3 bases read: TGTGCCAGCAGTTTAGTTAGCGGAAGTCACAATGAG.